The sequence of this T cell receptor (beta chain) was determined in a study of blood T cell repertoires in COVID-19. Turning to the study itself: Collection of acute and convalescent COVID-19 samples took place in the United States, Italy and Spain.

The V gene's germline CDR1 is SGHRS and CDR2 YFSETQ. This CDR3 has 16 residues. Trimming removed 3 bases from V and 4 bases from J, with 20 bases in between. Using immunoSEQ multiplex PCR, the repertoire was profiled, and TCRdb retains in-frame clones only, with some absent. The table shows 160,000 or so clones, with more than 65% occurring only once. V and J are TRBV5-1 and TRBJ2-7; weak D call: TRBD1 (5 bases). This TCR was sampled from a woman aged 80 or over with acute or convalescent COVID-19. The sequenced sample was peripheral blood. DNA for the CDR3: TGCGCCAGCAGCTCGGGTGGGGTGACAGATTCGTACGAGCAGTACTTC. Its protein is CASSSGGVTDSYEQYF. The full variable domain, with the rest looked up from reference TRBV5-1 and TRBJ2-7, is KAGVTQTPRYLIKTRGQQVTLSCSPISGHRSVSWYQQTPGQGLQFLFEYFSETQRNKGNFPGRFSGRQFSNSRSEMNVSTLELGDSALYLCASSSGGVTDSYEQYFGPGTRLTVT.